The T cell receptor (beta chain) under discussion was sequenced for a study of blood T cell repertoires in COVID-19. Study-level information: Acute and convalescent COVID-19 samples came from the United States, Italy and Spain. Nucleic acid was either cDNA or gDNA, and it came from T cells, B-cell-depleted T cells, or PBMCs.

Germline V gives CDR1 KGHSH, CDR2 LQKENI. V lost 4 bases, J lost 5 bases, and 7 bases stayed unmatched. The CDR3 has 14 amino acids. Authors' processing steps: Researchers report that nucleated cell counts were estimated from reference gene primer amplification. Repertoires were generated with immunoSEQ multiplex PCR, while TCRdb's copy carries only in-frame clones and drops some. That table supplies the V and J calls and clone size; D and trimming were determined from the DNA. The sample records about 100,000 clones, about 90% being singletons. This TCR was recovered from a man aged 25-45 years in a cohort sampled during active COVID-19. The J gene is TRBJ1-1, the V gene TRBV18; 7 bases are shared with TRBD1. Sequencing used peripheral blood. CDR3 residues: CASSLHRGETEAFF. CDR3 DNA sequence: TGTGCCAGCTCACTGCACAGGGGAGAGACTGAAGCTTTCTTT.